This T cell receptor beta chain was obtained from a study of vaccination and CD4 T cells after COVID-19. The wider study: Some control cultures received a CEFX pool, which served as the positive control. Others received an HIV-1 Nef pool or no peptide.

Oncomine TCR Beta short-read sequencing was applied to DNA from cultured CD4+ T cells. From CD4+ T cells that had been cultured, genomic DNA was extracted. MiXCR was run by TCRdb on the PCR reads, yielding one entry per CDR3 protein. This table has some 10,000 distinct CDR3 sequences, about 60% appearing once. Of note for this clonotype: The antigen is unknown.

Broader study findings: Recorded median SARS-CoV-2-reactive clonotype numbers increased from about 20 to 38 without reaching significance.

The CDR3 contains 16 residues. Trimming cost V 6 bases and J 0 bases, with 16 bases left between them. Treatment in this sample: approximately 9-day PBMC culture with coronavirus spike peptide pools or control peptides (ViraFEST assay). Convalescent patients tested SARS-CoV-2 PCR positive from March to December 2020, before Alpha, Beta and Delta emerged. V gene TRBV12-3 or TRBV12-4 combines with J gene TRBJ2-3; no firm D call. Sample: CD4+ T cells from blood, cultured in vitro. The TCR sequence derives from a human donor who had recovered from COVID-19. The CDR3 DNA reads TGTGCCAGCAGCGGAAGGGCCGCGACTAGCACAGATACGCAGTATTTT. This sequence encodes CASSGRAATSTDTQYF.